The 8 T cell receptor beta chains reported below all come from one sample, sequenced in a study of OX40 agonist ivuxolimab in advanced cancers. Profiling relied on immunoSEQ multiplex PCR, and the TCRdb table lists in-frame clones only, not all of them. The profile covers roughly 110,000 clones, with roughly nine tenths appearing a single time and about 0.5% taken by the ten largest. This material consisted of CD4+ or CD8+ T cells sorted from blood, taken in a trial of the OX40 agonist ivuxolimab. These receptors were obtained from an adult with an advanced solid tumor such as melanoma, head and neck, liver or kidney cancer.

The chain's CDR3 is CASSLMGGLETQYF. CDR3 in DNA: TGTGCCAGCAGCTTAATGGGGGGGTTAGAGACCCAGTACTTC. The chain employs TRBV7-2 and TRBJ2-5; 7 nucleotides agree with TRBD2. The germline gives CDR1 SGHTA, CDR2 FQGNSA. The CDR3 spans 14 residues. J was trimmed by 4 bases and V by 2 bases; bases with no gene match: 4. Drawing the rest from reference TRBV7-2 and TRBJ2-5, the complete variable domain is GAGVSQSPSNKVTEKGKDVELRCDPISGHTALYWYRQSLGQGLEFLIYFQGNSAPDKSGLPSDRFSAERTGGSVSTLTIQRTQQEDSAVYLCASSLMGGLETQYFGPGTRLLVL.

The chain uses TRBV7-2 and TRBJ2-7, with 7 bases fitting TRBD1. CDR3 length equals 13 residues. V lost 6 bases to trimming and J lost 7 bases; unmatched junction nucleotides: 9. CDR1 and CDR2 (germline): SGHTA, FQGNSA. CDR3 nucleotides: TGTGCCAGCAGACCCACAGGGGTGGGGGAGCAGTACTTC. Translated: CASRPTGVGEQYF. The full variable domain, rest sourced from reference TRBV7-2 and TRBJ2-7, is GAGVSQSPSNKVTEKGKDVELRCDPISGHTALYWYRQSLGQGLEFLIYFQGNSAPDKSGLPSDRFSAERTGGSVSTLTIQRTQQEDSAVYLCASRPTGVGEQYFGPGTRLTVT.

V is TRBV19 and J is TRBJ1-2; TRBD1 aligns across 8 bases. Trimming removed 4 bases from V and 7 bases from J; junction bases left unmatched: 11. The CDR3 runs to 15 residues. Germline CDR1 reads LNHDA; CDR2 reads SQIVND (reference sequence). CDR3 in DNA: TGTGCCAGTAGTACAACTCCGGGACAGGCGGCTGGCTACACCTTC. Its protein product is CASSTTPGQAAGYTF.

This clone was recorded once. This chain connects TRBV27 to TRBJ1-2; 8 nucleotides align to TRBD1. Germline CDR1 is MNHEY and CDR2 is SMNVEV (reference sequence). This CDR3 is built from 14 residues. Trimming cost V 6 bases and J 8 bases; bases outside gene matches: 11. CDR3 sequence reads: CASRPDRGWGGYTF. CDR3 bases: TGTGCCAGCAGACCCGACAGGGGTTGGGGAGGCTACACCTTC.

V is TRBV2 and J is TRBJ1-5; D is uncertain. Trimming cost V 0 bases and J 5 bases, with 8 bases left between them. CDR3 length: 14 residues. Germline V lookup: CDR1 SNHLY, CDR2 FYNNEI. The CDR3: CASSEAWEHQPQHF. The CDR3 DNA is TGTGCCAGCAGTGAAGCGTGGGAACATCAGCCCCAGCATTTT.

This chain links TRBV29-1 with TRBJ1-1; D not certain. Germline V lookup: CDR1 SQVTM, CDR2 ANQGSEA. The CDR3 extends over 13 amino acids. The V and J ends lost 4 bases and 0 bases respectively, with 9 bases between them. CDR3 loop: CSVVGYVNTEAFF. CDR3 DNA: TGCAGCGTTGTAGGATATGTGAACACTGAAGCTTTCTTT.

The gene calls are TRBV6-6 and TRBJ2-7; D may correspond to TRBD1 or TRBD2 (5 bases each). Germline values: CDR1 MNHNY, CDR2 SVGAGI (reference sequence). V shed 8 bases and J shed 5 bases, with 16 bases lying between them. The CDR3 runs to 13 residues. This chain's CDR3 is CASRGLSLNEQYF. The CDR3 DNA reads as TGTGCCAGCCGGGGCCTCAGTCTCAACGAGCAGTACTTC.

The chain uses TRBV7-8 and TRBJ1-1, with D possibly being TRBD1 (5 bases). V shed 5 bases and J shed 0 bases, with 13 bases lying between them. The V gene's germline CDR1 is SGHVS and CDR2 FQNEAQ. The CDR3 sequence is 15 residues long. CDR3 residues: CASSPSQGLNTEAFF. In nucleotides, the CDR3 is TGTGCCAGCAGCCCGAGTCAGGGACTGAACACTGAAGCTTTCTTT.